This is a list of T cell receptor beta chains from one sample in a study of blood T cell repertoires in COVID-19. The method was immunoSEQ multiplex PCR; TCRdb's version includes in-frame clones alone and lacks a portion of them. The repertoire has hundreds of thousands of clones, 86% of them found once; the top ten carry over 1.1%. Sequencing input: peripheral blood. The receptor source for this set is a woman aged 30 to 39 with active or convalescent COVID-19. Both conserved end residues are part of each CDR3.

V: TRBV5-6
J: TRBJ1-2
CDR3: CASSNGGGNYGYTF

V: TRBV9
J: TRBJ2-3
CDR3: CASSGKSGSDISSTDTQYF

V: TRBV28
J: TRBJ2-1
CDR3: CASSHHLSAGPLNEQFF

V: TRBV7-2
J: TRBJ1-5
CDR3: CASSLGGWDSHSNQPQHF

V: TRBV13
J: TRBJ2-7
CDR3: CASSRLVSGDEQYF

V: TRBV5-1
J: TRBJ2-7
CDR3: CASSLGIAGGGYEQYF

V: TRBV18
J: TRBJ2-5
CDR3: CASSLDRAKETQYF

V: TRBV2
J: TRBJ1-5
CDR3: CASSKTGDQPQHF

V: TRBV5-4
J: TRBJ2-1
CDR3: CASSLGGLAGYNEQFF

V: TRBV6-2/TRBV6-3
J: TRBJ1-2
CDR3: CASSYLTAYGYTF

V: TRBV20-1
J: TRBJ2-1
CDR3: CSASVLAGGVVHEQFF

V: TRBV12-3/TRBV12-4
J: TRBJ2-7
CDR3: CASSRTAHEQYF

V: TRBV12-3/TRBV12-4
J: TRBJ2-3
CDR3: CASSLGLADTQYF

V: TRBV6-5
J: TRBJ1-6
CDR3: CASSRTGGDSPLHF

V: TRBV6-5
J: TRBJ2-5
CDR3: CASSSQGGLVWTQYF

V: TRBV12-5
J: TRBJ2-1
CDR3: CASANETSGDEQFF

V: TRBV5-1
J: TRBJ1-3
CDR3: CASSIGVPGNTIYF

V: TRBV19
J: TRBJ2-3
CDR3: CASSISLAGTDTQYF

V: TRBV4-1
J: TRBJ2-3
CDR3: CASSRLGELTDTQYF

V: TRBV11-3
J: TRBJ1-1
CDR3: CASSLGAGGSNTEAFF

V: TRBV5-1
J: TRBJ2-7
CDR3: CASSWTSGSYEQYF

V: TRBV27
J: TRBJ1-2
CDR3: CASSLSGTGLGYTF

V: TRBV10-3
J: TRBJ2-1
CDR3: CAIARGTSGRLDEQFF

V: TRBV30
J: TRBJ1-2
CDR3: CARDRGHGYTF

V: TRBV3-1/TRBV3-2
J: TRBJ2-1
CDR3: CASSQVAGVANEQFF

V: TRBV5-1
J: TRBJ2-5
CDR3: CASSLATGVGETQYF

V: TRBV30
J: TRBJ1-1
CDR3: CAWSPYRGITEAFF

V: TRBV25-1
J: TRBJ1-4
CDR3: CASGKGQGVGEKLFF

V: TRBV27
J: TRBJ2-1
CDR3: CASSLKEQGANEQFF

V: TRBV27
J: TRBJ1-1
CDR3: CASSPLLGPQGTEAFF

V: TRBV15
J: TRBJ2-7
CDR3: CATSRDALGEEQYF

V: TRBV9
J: TRBJ2-5
CDR3: CASSYRQGPETQYF

V: TRBV18
J: TRBJ1-2
CDR3: CASSRVEPTDNYGYTF

V: TRBV27
J: TRBJ1-1
CDR3: CASSSLFGGTEAFF